The 19 T cell receptor beta chains below come from one sample, sequenced in a study of blood T cell repertoires in COVID-19. Produced via immunoSEQ multiplex PCR; TCRdb's table is partial and in-frame only. The sample records 180,000 or so clones, approximately 88% being singletons. Sequencing was carried out using PBMCs or T cells enriched from blood (not recorded which). Source of these receptors: a woman aged 60-75 years who had recovered from COVID-19.

About this clone itself: A read error may account for a junction end that differs from germline. V gene TRBV7-7 combines with J gene TRBJ1-3; 7 bases line up with TRBD1. Germline V CDR1 and CDR2: SSHAT, FNYEAQ (reference sequence). This CDR3 region has 14 residues. The CDR3 sequence: CASSQGTAGNTIYF. CDR3 in DNA: TGTGCTAGCAGCCAAGGGACAGCTGGAAACACCATATATTTT.

J is TRBJ1-1 and V is TRBV25-1, with D possibly TRBD1 on 6 matching bases. The germline gives CDR1 MGHDK, CDR2 SYGVNS. With 8 bases removed from V and 0 bases from J, the gap between germline ends came to 10 bases. The CDR3 is 13 residues long. CDR3 DNA sequence: TGTGCCAGCGGCAGGGGCATGAACACTGAAGCTTTCTTT. Its protein product is CASGRGMNTEAFF.

The gene calls are TRBV27 and TRBJ2-7, with 8 bases aligning to TRBD2. Germline-derived CDR1 and CDR2 are MNHEY and SMNVEV (reference sequence). This CDR3 spans 12 amino acids. The ends lost 6 bases at V and 9 bases at J; junction bases unmatched: 7. In DNA, the CDR3 is TGTGCCAGCAGCTTTAGCGGGGCGGGGCAGTACTTC. Protein sequence: CASSFSGAGQYF.

The gene calls are TRBV4-1 and TRBJ2-5; a weak D match, TRBD2 (5 bases). Germline values: CDR1 MGHRA, CDR2 YSYEKL. The CDR3 is 14 amino acids. With 0 bases removed from V and 9 bases from J, the gap between germline ends came to 14 bases. The DNA for the CDR3 is TGCGCCAGCAGCCAAGAGGTCTCGGCGGGCGCCCAGTACTTC. Amino acid sequence: CASSQEVSAGAQYF.

The chain has TRBV27 and TRBJ2-5; D is possibly TRBD2 (6 bases). The CDR3 length is 12 residues. The V end was cut by 5 bases, the J end by 4 bases, with 8 bases between. Germline values: CDR1 MNHEY, CDR2 SMNVEV (reference sequence). CDR3 amino acids: CASSKTRETQYF. The CDR3 DNA reads TGTGCCAGCAGTAAGACTAGAGAGACCCAGTACTTC.

The CDR3 DNA is TGTGCCAGCGGGGACAGGGGGCGAGTTGATGGCTACACCTTC. It yields the protein CASGDRGRVDGYTF. V gene TRBV6-5 combines with J gene TRBJ1-2, with TRBD1 matching 12 bases. This CDR3 comprises 14 residues. Germline V gene data show CDR1 as MNHEY and CDR2 as SVGAGI. With V trimmed by 8 bases and J by 6 bases, 7 bases remained unmatched.

CDR3 sequence: CASLPLGGTRQPQHF. Written as DNA, the CDR3 is TGTGCCAGCTTACCCCTCGGCGGTACTCGTCAGCCCCAGCATTTT. The chain employs TRBV6-5 and TRBJ1-5; D not resolved. With 8 bases removed from V and 6 bases from J, the gap between germline ends came to 20 bases. The germline V gene has CDR1 MNHEY and CDR2 SVGAGI. This CDR3 contains 15 residues.

The gene calls are TRBV5-4 and TRBJ2-7, with D unresolved. V was cut by 4 bases and J by 1 base, with 12 bases left in between. Germline V gene data show CDR1 as SGHNT and CDR2 as YYREEE (reference sequence). The CDR3 spans 14 residues. The CDR3 DNA sequence: TGTGCCAGCAGCCCCGACTGGAATTCCTACGAGCAGTACTTC. Translation gives CASSPDWNSYEQYF.

The chain has TRBV15 and TRBJ2-1, with TRBD2 identical over 7 bases. The junction had 11 bases not matched to a gene; V was cut back by 3 bases and J by 6 bases. The CDR3 contains 16 residues. Germline CDR1 and CDR2: LNHNV and YYDKDF (reference sequence). CDR3 amino acids: CATSRRGGRGANEQFF. The DNA of the CDR3 is TGTGCCACCAGCAGGCGGGGCGGGAGAGGGGCCAATGAGCAGTTCTTC.

Points on this clone: One end of the junction fails to match germline, which may point to a read error. The chain has TRBV7-3 and TRBJ1-2; TRBD1 matches at 10 bases. CDR1 SGHTA and CDR2 FQGTGA come from the germline V gene. This CDR3 has 14 amino acids. CDR3 sequence (DNA): TGTGCCAGCAGCTTAATGGGGACAGGGGATGCGTTCGCCTTC. Encoded protein: CASSLMGTGDAFAF.

The chain joins TRBV10-3 to TRBJ1-1; 7 nucleotides match TRBD1. Germline V gene data show CDR1 as ENHRY and CDR2 as SYGVKD. Unmatched junction bases numbered 8, after V lost 6 bases and J lost 1 base. This CDR3 is 15 amino acids long. The DNA of the CDR3 is TGTGCCATCAGGACAGGGACACGGGAGAACACTGAAGCTTTCTTT. Its protein product is CAIRTGTRENTEAFF.

J is TRBJ1-6 and V is TRBV6-6; D possibly corresponds to TRBD1 (5 bases). Germline V gene lookup returns CDR1 MNHNY and CDR2 SVGAGI (reference sequence). The CDR3 extends over 16 amino acids. Trimming cost V 6 bases and J 5 bases, with 17 bases left between them. The DNA for the CDR3 is TGTGCCAGCAGCTTCGACCAGACAGTAAATAATTCACCCCTCCACTTT. This encodes CASSFDQTVNNSPLHF.

This sequence joins TRBV11-2 and TRBJ2-1; 10 nucleotides agree with TRBD2. The CDR3 is 16 amino acids. J lost 4 bases, V lost 4 bases, and 7 bases had no gene match. Looked up from germline, CDR1 is SGHAT and CDR2 is FQNNGV. The CDR3 DNA sequence: TGTGCCAGCAGCTCCATACTAGCGGGGTTATACAATGAGCAGTTCTTC. Translation: CASSSILAGLYNEQFF.

This sequence joins TRBV9 and TRBJ1-4; no firm D call. Germline CDR1 reads SGDLS; CDR2 reads YYNGEE. V was trimmed by 3 bases and J by 6 bases, leaving 18 bases between them. The length of the CDR3 is 16 residues. The CDR3 DNA reads as TGTGCCAGCAGCGCCCGGCCGGGAGCAGGCGATGAAAAACTGTTTTTT. Protein product: CASSARPGAGDEKLFF.

The chain employs TRBV5-5 and TRBJ2-2; 7 bases are a match to TRBD1. With 0 bases clipped from V and 4 bases from J, the junction kept 12 bases outside the gene matches. Germline CDR1 SGHKS, CDR2 YYEKEE (reference sequence). The length of the CDR3 is 18 residues. CDR3 nucleotides: TGTGCCAGCAGCTTGGCGTTTGGGACAGCGGTCGGCACCGGGGAGCTGTTTTTT. Protein: CASSLAFGTAVGTGELFF.

Only one count was recorded for this clone. The chain employs TRBV20-1 and TRBJ1-2; D is perhaps TRBD1 (5 bases). Trimming shortened V by 6 bases and J by 8 bases, and 13 bases separated the two germline ends. In germline, CDR1 is DFQATT, CDR2 SNEGSKA (reference sequence). The CDR3 has 11 residues. The CDR3 sequence is CSAQGEGGYTF. The CDR3 DNA follows: TGCAGTGCACAAGGGGAAGGCGGCTACACCTTC.

The V and J genes are TRBV7-2 and TRBJ1-2, with 9 bases fitting TRBD1. The CDR3 length is 16 residues. CDR1 and CDR2 from the germline V gene are SGHTA and FQGNSA. V trimming: 5 bases; J trimming: 5 bases; junction bases outside the gene matches: 12. The DNA of the CDR3 is TGTGCCAGCAGCAAAGATTACAGGGGGCGATTTTATGGCTACACCTTC. Its protein is CASSKDYRGRFYGYTF.

The rearrangement links TRBV7-9 to TRBJ1-6, with 7 positions matching TRBD1. The germline V gene encodes CDR1 SEHNR and CDR2 FQNEAQ (reference sequence). The length of the CDR3 is 15 residues. Germline trimming cut 3 bases from V and 5 bases from J; bases unmatched to any gene: 4. The CDR3 region is CASSFGQGDNSPLHF. The CDR3 DNA is TGTGCCAGCAGCTTCGGGCAGGGGGATAATTCACCCCTCCACTTT.

J is TRBJ2-7 and V is TRBV11-2; 9 bases agree with TRBD2. This CDR3 has 15 residues. CDR1 is SGHAT and CDR2 is FQNNGV in the germline V gene. The V segment lost 0 bases and the J segment 8 bases; nucleotides outside the gene matches: 8. The CDR3 region has the DNA TGTGCCAGCAGCTTAGAAGCTAGCGGGATGATTCAGCAGTACTTC. Translation: CASSLEASGMIQQYF.